The 10 T cell receptor beta chains below were found in one sample sequenced in a study of response to subunit inactivated influenza vaccine. TCRdb re-analysed the RT-PCR reads in MiXCR, keeping a single row per CDR3 protein. Of hundreds of thousands of distinct CDR3 sequences in the sample, less than 8% were seen once. Sequencing used PBMCs from blood, obtained less than 30 months after vaccination. These receptor sequences come from a man aged 50-75 years who received an inactivated influenza vaccine.

This clonotype was counted ten times or more. The V and J genes are TRBV20-1 and TRBJ2-3, with D uncertain. Trimming took 6 bases from V and 1 from J, leaving 8 bases between them. Germline V CDR1 and CDR2: DFQATT, SNEGSKA (reference sequence). This CDR3 has 12 residues. The CDR3 nucleotides read TGCAGTGCCGAAAGGGGCACAGATACGCAGTATTTT. Its protein product is CSAERGTDTQYF.

The chain employs TRBV7-9 and TRBJ2-7; 7 positions match TRBD2. The CDR3 length is 15 residues. In germline, CDR1 is SEHNR, CDR2 FQNEAQ (reference sequence). Trimming at V came to 5 bases and at J to 5 bases, leaving 12 bases not matched to a gene. CDR3 coding DNA: TGTGCCAGCAGCCACCTTGTGAGCGGGGCGGACGAGCAGTACTTC. This codes for CASSHLVSGADEQYF.

This clonotype was observed a handful of times. The genes are TRBV29-1 and TRBJ2-5; D perhaps matches TRBD2 (6 bases). The CDR3 consists of 12 residues. CDR1 and CDR2 from the germline V gene are SQVTM and ANQGSEA. V lost 7 bases to trimming and J lost 4 bases, with 13 bases between them. The CDR3 bases are TGCAGCGCCGGGGGAGCGGGAGAGACCCAGTACTTC. This translates into CSAGGAGETQYF.

The chain has TRBV12-3 or TRBV12-4 and TRBJ2-7; TRBD2 agrees at 8 bases. The CDR3 covers 15 residues. J was trimmed by 2 bases and V by 2 bases; bases with no gene match: 5. This CDR3 is CASSLSAGAAYEQYF. CDR3 nucleotide sequence: TGTGCCAGCAGTTTATCAGCGGGGGCCGCCTACGAGCAGTACTTC.

Only a few counts were recorded for this clonotype. V usage is TRBV7-9 and J usage is TRBJ1-4; D not resolved. There are 14 residues in the CDR3. CDR1 SEHNR and CDR2 FQNEAQ come from the germline V gene (reference sequence). Trimming removed 2 bases at V and 4 bases at J, with 8 bases between. The CDR3: CASSLRTYNEKLFF. Written as DNA, the CDR3 is TGTGCCAGCAGCTTACGCACATATAATGAAAAACTGTTTTTT.

V gene TRBV12-3 or TRBV12-4 combines with J gene TRBJ2-5; D uncertain. The length of the CDR3 is 14 residues. Trimming pared 4 bases from V and 0 bases from J, leaving 9 bases between. The CDR3 DNA reads TGTGCCAGCAGTTGGCGGCAGTACCAAGAGACCCAGTACTTC. Its translation is CASSWRQYQETQYF.

This clonotype was detected only once. The chain employs TRBV3-1 and TRBJ2-2; TRBD2 matches 10 bases. Trimming removed 4 bases from V and 6 bases from J; junction bases left unmatched: 5. This CDR3 is built from 15 residues. Germline assignment: CDR1 LGHDT and CDR2 YNNKEL (reference sequence). The CDR3: CASSRPSGSPGELFF. The CDR3 DNA is TGTGCCAGCAGCCGACCTAGCGGGAGTCCCGGGGAGCTGTTTTTT.

This clonotype was found many times. The CDR3 nucleotides read TGTGCCAGCAGCCGCGAGGGACGGACGGCTTTCTTT. Translating it yields CASSREGRTAFF. The chain employs TRBV11-2 and TRBJ1-1; tentative D call: TRBD1 (5 bases). Germline V CDR1 and CDR2: SGHAT, FQNNGV. The CDR3 length is 12 residues. V was pared by 5 bases and J by 11 bases, with 15 bases between.

Many counts were recorded for this clonotype. This sequence joins TRBV27 and TRBJ2-1; 9 nucleotides line up with TRBD2. Looked up from germline, CDR1 is MNHEY and CDR2 is SMNVEV (reference sequence). The trim removed 5 bases at V and 14 bases at J, leaving 10 bases unmatched. This CDR3 region has 13 residues. The CDR3 DNA reads as TGTGCCAGCAGTCACGGTAGCGGGAGTTGGGAGTTCTTC. The encoded protein is CASSHGSGSWEFF.

This clonotype was seen a handful of times. This rearrangement joins TRBV12-3 or TRBV12-4 to TRBJ1-4, with D unclear. The CDR3 has 13 residues. Trimming cost V 7 bases and J 0 bases, with 6 bases left between them. The CDR3: CASMKSTNEKLFF. DNA for the CDR3: TGTGCCAGCATGAAGTCAACTAATGAAAAACTGTTTTTT.